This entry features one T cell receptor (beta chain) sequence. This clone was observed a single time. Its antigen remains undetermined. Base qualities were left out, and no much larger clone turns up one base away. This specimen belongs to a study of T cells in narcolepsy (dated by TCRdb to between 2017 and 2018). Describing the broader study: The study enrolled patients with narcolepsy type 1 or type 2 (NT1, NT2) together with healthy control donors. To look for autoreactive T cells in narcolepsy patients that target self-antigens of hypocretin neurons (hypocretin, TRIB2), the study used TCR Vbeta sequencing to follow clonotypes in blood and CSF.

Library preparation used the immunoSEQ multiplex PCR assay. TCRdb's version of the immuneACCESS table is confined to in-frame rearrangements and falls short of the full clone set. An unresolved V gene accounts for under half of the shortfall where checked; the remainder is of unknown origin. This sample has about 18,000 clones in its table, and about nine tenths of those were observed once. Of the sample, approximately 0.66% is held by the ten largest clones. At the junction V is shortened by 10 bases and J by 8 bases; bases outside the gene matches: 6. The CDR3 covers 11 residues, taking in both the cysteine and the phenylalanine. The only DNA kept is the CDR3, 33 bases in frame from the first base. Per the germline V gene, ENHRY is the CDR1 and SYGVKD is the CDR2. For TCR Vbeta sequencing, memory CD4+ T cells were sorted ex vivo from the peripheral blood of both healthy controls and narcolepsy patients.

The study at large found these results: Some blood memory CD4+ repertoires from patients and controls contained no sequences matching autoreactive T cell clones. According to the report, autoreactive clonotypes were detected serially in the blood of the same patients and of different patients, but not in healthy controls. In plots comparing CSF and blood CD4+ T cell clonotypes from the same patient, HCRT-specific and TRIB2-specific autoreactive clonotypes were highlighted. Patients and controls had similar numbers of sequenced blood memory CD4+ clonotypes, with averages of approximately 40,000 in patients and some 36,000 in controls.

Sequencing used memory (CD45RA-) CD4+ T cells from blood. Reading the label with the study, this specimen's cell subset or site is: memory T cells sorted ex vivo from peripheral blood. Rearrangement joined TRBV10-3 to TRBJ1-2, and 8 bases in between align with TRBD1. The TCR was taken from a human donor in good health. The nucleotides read TGTGCCAACGGACAGGGTGGCGGCTACACCTTC. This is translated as CANGQGGGYTF.